The rows below give T cell receptor beta chains drawn from one sample of a study of T cell changes during pregnancy in multiple sclerosis. Sequencing was performed with immunoSEQ multiplex PCR; in TCRdb, only in-frame clones are kept and a portion is missing. The top ten hold 2.2% of the sample, which has approximately 100,000 clones, 90% to 95% seen once. This sample comprised peripheral blood, obtained in the third trimester of pregnancy. Receptor source: a female donor with multiple sclerosis, enrolled in a pregnancy study. Both conserved end residues are trimmed from each CDR3. The D gene is left open where the match is weak. Some rows mark clone size as missing; the rest say once, few, many or name a class of expanded clone.

>NA|TRBV15|TRBJ1-1|NA
ATSSLGTRAF
>NA|TRBV15|TRBJ2-3|NA
ATSRDVSTDTQY
>NA|TRBV28|TRBJ1-1|NA
ASSIRGEAF
>NA|TRBV6-5|TRBJ2-7|TRBD2
ASGPGLAAYEQY
>NA|TRBV27|TRBJ2-7|TRBD2
ASSRTSGAYEQY
>once|TRBV2|TRBJ2-1|TRBD2
ASSDSAWTSGRAGEQF
>NA|TRBV11-2|TRBJ2-2|TRBD1
ASSLGQGGPGELF
>NA|TRBV2|TRBJ2-3|TRBD1
ASSEGDSQTDTQY
>NA|TRBV5-1|TRBJ1-2|NA
ASSLGLAAIYGYT
>NA|TRBV9|TRBJ2-7|TRBD1
ASSSNQGAYEQY
>NA|TRBV18|TRBJ2-1|NA
ASSLSGPGASSYNEQF
>NA|TRBV28|TRBJ1-5|TRBD1
ASSPSQGAGNQPQH
>NA|TRBV5-6|TRBJ2-3|NA
ASSSDKTDTQY
>NA|TRBV28|TRBJ2-7|TRBD2
ASSLLAGGGYEQY
>NA|TRBV29-1|TRBJ2-7|TRBD2
SVASRLSGGSYEQY
>NA|TRBV6-1|TRBJ2-1|NA
ASRRGHEQF
>NA|TRBV9|TRBJ2-1|TRBD2
ASSVSAGGLSYNEQF
>once|TRBV5-8|TRBJ1-2|NA
ASSQSGTANYGYT
>once|TRBV18|TRBJ2-3|TRBD2
ASSLAGTSSTDTQY
>NA|TRBV9|TRBJ1-2|NA
ASSLRAGTNYGYT
>NA|TRBV4-1|TRBJ2-7|NA
ASSQVISREKQY
>NA|TRBV28|TRBJ2-7|NA
ASSFRGSRAYEQY
>NA|TRBV7-9|TRBJ2-5|NA
ASGVSGQETQY
>NA|TRBV7-6|TRBJ2-7|NA
ASSLSQGSYEQY